These T cell receptor beta chains were read from a single sample in a study of metastatic and nonmetastatic thyroid tumors. TCRdb re-processed the PCR reads through MiXCR. Of around 20,000 clones in the sample, 35% to 40% were seen once. The sample consisted of tumor tissue. Receptors originate from a female donor with papillary thyroid cancer or a benign thyroid nodule (not recorded which). Some clones in this sample may be carry-over from other donors' samples. Both conserved end residues are part of each CDR3. Fields, in order: V gene, J gene, CDR3 protein.

>TRBV7-2|TRBJ1-2
CASSLGSYGYTF
>TRBV28|TRBJ2-1
CASSFISDTSGIRNEQFF
>TRBV27|TRBJ2-7
CASSLTSGIYYEQYF
>TRBV3-1|TRBJ2-3
CASSWADTQYF
>TRBV11-1|TRBJ2-5
CASSSTQREAGGIGETQYF
>TRBV12-3/TRBV12-4|TRBJ1-6
CASSPRTGDSPLHF
>TRBV6-1|TRBJ1-4
CASRDRDPATNEKLFF
>TRBV18|TRBJ2-7
CASSPRVPGQGGAYEQYF
>TRBV6-1|TRBJ2-2
CASSLEELFF
>TRBV19|TRBJ1-1
CASNTGYTEAFF
>TRBV6-5|TRBJ1-2
CASSYAGTGAGNYVYTF
>TRBV6-1|TRBJ2-3
CASSLRWDRGRDTQYF
>TRBV5-6|TRBJ2-7
CASSFGAGGPYEQYF
>TRBV6-1|TRBJ2-2
CASKRSGLAGNTGELFF
>TRBV18|TRBJ2-5
CASSRERETQYF
>TRBV5-1|TRBJ2-7
CASSFDSMREIYEQYF
>TRBV28|TRBJ1-2
CASSLVTGPIHYGYTF
>TRBV15|TRBJ2-3
CATSRVGQGARGTDTQYF
>TRBV7-9|TRBJ2-2
CASTTTEGNTGELFF
>TRBV27|TRBJ2-7
CASSLLLGRPQYF
>TRBV27|TRBJ2-7
CASSPTSGHTYEQYF
>TRBV5-1|TRBJ2-7
CASRRSGVDEQYF
>TRBV7-3|TRBJ2-1
CASSLKGSSYNEQFF
>TRBV11-2|TRBJ2-1
CASSFNIVNEQFF
>TRBV20-1|TRBJ2-7
CSASLRTGTEQYF
>TRBV4-1|TRBJ1-1
CASSQVLRGANTEAFF
>TRBV7-6|TRBJ1-3
CASSLGVQGPGNTIYF
>TRBV18|TRBJ2-2
CASSPSFGFQNTGELFF
>TRBV28|TRBJ1-3
CASTGGYPGNTIYF
>TRBV11-2|TRBJ1-2
CASSLDSYGYTF
>TRBV6-1|TRBJ2-2
CATKVPTNTGELFF
>TRBV6-2/TRBV6-3|TRBJ1-4
CASSYEDRKLFF
>TRBV6-5|TRBJ1-2
CASSYRWGHEGTNYGYTF
>TRBV9|TRBJ2-1
CASSYSEVSYNEQFF
>TRBV19|TRBJ1-2
CASSIMASHYGYTF
>TRBV11-2|TRBJ1-2
CASSLGQGSVGYTF
>TRBV7-8|TRBJ1-5
CASSLAAGNQPQHF
>TRBV11-2|TRBJ2-6
CASSLQGYVLTF
>TRBV12-3/TRBV12-4|TRBJ2-7
CASSLRGGGEQYF
>TRBV5-1|TRBJ2-7
CASSFDRRWEQYF
>TRBV19|TRBJ1-6
CASRPTLLSPLHF
>TRBV7-2|TRBJ2-7
CASSLAPGYEQYF
>TRBV6-1|TRBJ1-4
CASSEGRIRENEKLFF
>TRBV9|TRBJ2-2
CASSVNTGELFF
>TRBV11-2|TRBJ1-1
CASSLRMNTEAFF
>TRBV7-2|TRBJ2-5
CASSPSGGAGETQYF
>TRBV6-2/TRBV6-3|TRBJ2-7
CASSSANQRWEQYF
>TRBV28|TRBJ1-2
CASSSLYGYTF
>TRBV5-1|TRBJ2-7
CASSVGYEQYF
>TRBV5-1|TRBJ1-2
CASSSTFDREGGYTF
>TRBV20-1|TRBJ1-2
CSARHHSLGYTF
>TRBV6-1|TRBJ2-7
CASRLRQDPSYEQYF
>TRBV28|TRBJ1-1
CASSLDRGRAFF
>TRBV7-3|TRBJ2-2
CASSRGGNTGELFF